Presented here are 32 T cell receptor beta chains from one specimen sequenced in a study of blood T cell repertoires in COVID-19. Only in-frame clones appear in the TCRdb table, and some are missing; sequencing was by immunoSEQ multiplex PCR. The profile shows a few hundred thousand clones, around 83% of them singletons. The sequenced sample consisted of peripheral blood. All receptors come from a man over 45 with active or convalescent COVID-19.

This chain uses TRBV30 with TRBJ2-1; 9 bases fit TRBD2. Germline assignment: CDR1 GTSNPN and CDR2 SVGIG (reference sequence). The CDR3 is made up of 13 amino acids. Trimming cost V 7 bases and J 3 bases; bases outside gene matches: 4. The CDR3 is CASTSGVYNEQFF. The CDR3 DNA reads TGTGCCTCGACTAGCGGCGTCTACAATGAGCAGTTCTTC.

This clone was seen a handful of times. The rearrangement joins TRBV3-1 (or the pseudogene TRBV3-2) to TRBJ1-1, with D maybe TRBD1 (5 bases). CDR1 is LGHDT, CDR2 YNNKEL, per germline (reference sequence). The CDR3 covers 13 residues. The V gene lost 6 bases and the J gene lost 6 bases, with 14 bases spanning the gap. The CDR3 nucleotides are TGTGCCAGCAGTCGTTCCAGGGCCGCTGAAGCTTTCTTT. Protein sequence: CASSRSRAAEAFF.

This chain uses TRBV6-2 or TRBV6-3 with TRBJ1-2; TRBD1 agrees at 11 bases. Losses at the gene ends were 5 bases for V and 6 bases for J; bases not matched to a gene: 8. CDR1 and CDR2 from the germline V gene are MNHEY and SVGEGT. CDR3 length: 15 residues. The CDR3 DNA is TGTGCCAGCAGTGACCGGACAGGGGGCTCCGATGGCTACACCTTC. Protein: CASSDRTGGSDGYTF.

The V gene is TRBV5-6, the J gene TRBJ1-1; D possibly corresponds to TRBD1 (5 bases). The CDR3 extends over 13 amino acids. From germline, CDR1 is SGHDT and CDR2 YYEEEE. V was trimmed by 1 base and J by 8 bases, leaving 12 bases between them. The CDR3 sequence: CASSLIGQGEAFF. The CDR3 nucleotides are TGTGCCAGCAGCTTGATCGGGCAGGGAGAAGCTTTCTTT.

V and J are TRBV11-3 and TRBJ2-5; 8 bases agree with TRBD1. Per germline, CDR1 SGHNT and CDR2 YENEEA. The length of the CDR3 is 16 residues. J lost 1 base, V lost 1 base, and 5 bases had no gene match. The CDR3 region is CASSLGLGTGQETQYF. CDR3 sequence (DNA): TGTGCCAGCAGCTTAGGGTTGGGGACAGGCCAAGAGACCCAGTACTTC. Drawing the rest from reference TRBV11-3 and TRBJ2-5, the complete variable domain is EAGVVQSPRYKIIEKKQPVAFWCNPISGHNTLYWYLQNLGQGPELLIRYENEEAVDDSQLPKDRFSAERLKGVDSTLKIQPAELGDSAVYLCASSLGLGTGQETQYFGPGTRLLVL.

The chain combines TRBV7-8 with TRBJ2-7; maybe TRBD1 (7 bases). This CDR3 has 12 amino acids. In germline, CDR1 is SGHVS, CDR2 FQNEAQ. V was shortened by 0 bases and J by 12 bases, with 12 bases between the two germline ends. CDR3 DNA: TGTGCCAGCAGCTTAGCGGAGGGGGCGACGTACTTC. Its translation is CASSLAEGATYF.

The genes are TRBV6-6 and TRBJ2-1; D may be TRBD2 (5 bases). The CDR3 is made up of 14 amino acids. The germline CDR1 and CDR2 sequences are MNHNY and SVGAGI (reference sequence). V lost 2 bases and J lost 5, with 10 bases in between. CDR3 sequence reads: CASSYGGPHNEQFF. Written as DNA, the CDR3 is TGTGCCAGCAGTTACGGCGGGCCTCACAATGAGCAGTTCTTC.

V and J are TRBV19 and TRBJ1-2; tentative D call: TRBD1 (6 bases). The CDR3 has 15 residues. V lost 2 bases and J lost 4, with 14 bases in between. Germline V CDR1 and CDR2: LNHDA, SQIVND (reference sequence). As DNA, the CDR3 is TGTGCCAGTAGTATAAGGGTGGACAGTCTCTATGGCTACACCTTC. It translates to CASSIRVDSLYGYTF.

The chain employs TRBV18 and TRBJ1-2, with TRBD1 matching over 7 bases. The CDR3 loop spans 13 amino acids. V dropped 3 bases and J dropped 2; count of bases not matched to a gene: 0. CDR1 KGHSH and CDR2 LQKENI come from the germline V gene. The CDR3 spells CASSPGQNYGYTF. The CDR3 DNA is TGTGCCAGCTCACCGGGACAGAACTATGGCTACACCTTC.

This chain joins TRBV5-1 and TRBJ2-4; 11 bases agree with TRBD2. J lost 0 bases, V lost 2 bases, and 4 bases had no gene match. The CDR3 spans 17 residues. Germline CDR1 reads SGHRS; CDR2 reads YFSETQ. The CDR3 protein is CASSFGLAGIAKNIQYF. CDR3 nucleotides: TGCGCCAGCAGCTTCGGACTAGCGGGTATAGCCAAAAACATTCAGTACTTC.

This rearrangement joins TRBV5-6 to TRBJ1-4, with 9 bases aligning to TRBD1. J was trimmed by 12 bases and V by 4 bases; bases with no gene match: 7. The CDR3 covers 13 residues. CDR1 and CDR2 from the germline V gene are SGHDT and YYEEEE. The CDR3 sequence: CASSTGTGRELFF. The CDR3 DNA reads TGTGCCAGCAGCACTGGGACAGGGAGGGAACTGTTTTTT.

The chain uses TRBV6-5 and TRBJ1-2, with D hard to call. CDR1 is MNHEY, CDR2 SVGAGI, per germline. The V gene lost 6 bases and the J gene lost 8 bases, with 19 bases spanning the gap. CDR3 length: 14 amino acids. CDR3 coding DNA: TGTGCCAGCAGCCCCGAGGGTCCCAGGATGGGCTACACCTTC. Protein sequence: CASSPEGPRMGYTF.

V usage is TRBV9 and J usage is TRBJ2-5, with TRBD2 matching 7 bases. Unmatched junction bases numbered 1, after V lost 2 bases and J lost 0 bases. Germline values: CDR1 SGDLS, CDR2 YYNGEE. CDR3 length: 14 amino acids. The CDR3 is CASSVGTNQETQYF. Written as DNA, the CDR3 is TGTGCCAGCAGCGTCGGGACTAACCAAGAGACCCAGTACTTC.

This clone was seen a handful of times. V and J are TRBV19 and TRBJ1-5, with D possibly matching TRBD1 (6 bases). In germline, CDR1 is LNHDA, CDR2 SQIVND (reference sequence). V lost 0 bases, J lost 6 bases, and 21 bases lay in between. The CDR3 contains 18 residues. This CDR3 is CASSIDLRQGRFGQPQHF. For the CDR3, the DNA is TGTGCCAGTAGTATAGATCTCCGGCAGGGGCGGTTCGGTCAGCCCCAGCATTTT.

The genes are TRBV7-3 and TRBJ2-2; 10 nucleotides align to TRBD2. Germline values: CDR1 SGHTA, CDR2 FQGTGA. V gave up 5 bases and J gave up 1 base; unmatched junction bases: 10. There are 18 residues in the CDR3. DNA of the CDR3: TGTGCCAGCAGCCTTATGACTAGCGGGTGGGAGAACACCGGGGAGCTGTTTTTT. Its protein is CASSLMTSGWENTGELFF.

The V gene is TRBV2, the J gene TRBJ1-2, with D possibly being TRBD1 (5 bases). This CDR3 has 14 amino acids. Germline values: CDR1 SNHLY, CDR2 FYNNEI. Trimming took 6 bases from V and 0 from J, leaving 11 bases between them. CDR3 DNA sequence: TGTGCCAGCAGGGGGCTTGTAGCTAACTATGGCTACACCTTC. Translated: CASRGLVANYGYTF.

V is TRBV4-1 and J is TRBJ2-5, with TRBD2 identical over 8 bases. After removal of 1 base from V and 5 bases from J, the junction contained 18 bases not matched to a gene. The CDR3 has 19 amino acids. CDR1 and CDR2 from the germline V gene are MGHRA and YSYEKL. The chain's CDR3 is CASSQGSGTRGIGWETQYF. The CDR3 region has the DNA TGCGCCAGCAGCCAAGGATCCGGGACTAGAGGGATAGGGTGGGAGACCCAGTACTTC.

This rearrangement joins TRBV5-1 to TRBJ2-1; 10 positions agree with TRBD2. V was pared by 4 bases and J by 4 bases, with 2 bases of the junction left unmatched. CDR3 size: 14 residues. Germline lookup yields CDR1 SGHRS and CDR2 YFSETQ. The CDR3 DNA sequence: TGCGCCAGCAGCGGTAGCGGGGGGTACAATGAGCAGTTCTTC. Protein product: CASSGSGGYNEQFF.

The chain has TRBV5-4 and TRBJ1-2; D remains ambiguous. Trimming cost V 3 bases and J 6 bases, with 15 bases left between them. Germline V gene lookup returns CDR1 SGHNT and CDR2 YYREEE (reference sequence). The CDR3 contains 14 residues. CDR3 in DNA: TGTGCCAGCAGCTCCCCTCTCGATCGAGATGGCTACACCTTC. As protein: CASSSPLDRDGYTF.

The V call is TRBV28, the J call TRBJ2-7; 8 bases match TRBD2. V shed 2 bases and J 5 bases; nucleotides not matched to a gene: 8. Germline V CDR1 and CDR2: MDHEN, SYDVKM. This CDR3 has 15 residues. CDR3 DNA sequence: TGTGCCAGCAGTTTAGGTGAGCGGGAGTCCCACGAGCAGTACTTC. Amino acids: CASSLGERESHEQYF.

The rearrangement joins TRBV25-1 to TRBJ1-4; no clear D. There are 14 residues in the CDR3. Trimming cost V 3 bases and J 4 bases, with 9 bases left between them. Germline V CDR1 and CDR2: MGHDK, SYGVNS. CDR3 protein: CASSDYRGNEKLFF. CDR3 coding DNA: TGTGCCAGCAGTGATTACCGGGGTAATGAAAAACTGTTTTTT. The complete variable domain, with remaining parts taken from reference TRBV25-1 and TRBJ1-4, reads EADIYQTPRYLVIGTGKKITLECSQTMGHDKMYWYQQDPGMELHLIHYSYGVNSTEKGDLSSESTVSRIRTEHFPLTLESARPSHTSQYLCASSDYRGNEKLFFGSGTQLSVL.

The genes are TRBV19 and TRBJ2-7; the match to TRBD2 covers 8 bases. From germline, CDR1 is LNHDA and CDR2 SQIVND (reference sequence). V shed 6 bases and J 0 bases; nucleotides not matched to a gene: 4. CDR3 size: 14 residues. The CDR3 region has the DNA TGTGCCAGTAGCCTAACTAGCGGCTCCTACGAGCAGTACTTC. This gives the protein CASSLTSGSYEQYF.

CDR3 in amino acids: CASKEGVGTEAFF. In DNA, the CDR3 is TGTGCCAGCAAGGAGGGTGTGGGAACTGAAGCTTTCTTT. The gene calls are TRBV6-5 and TRBJ1-1; D ambiguous. This CDR3 region has 13 residues. The V end lost 7 bases, the J end lost 5 bases, and 14 bases lay between the germline ends. From germline, CDR1 is MNHEY and CDR2 SVGAGI.

This chain connects TRBV7-3 to TRBJ2-1, with TRBD2 identical over 13 bases. Unmatched junction bases numbered 5, after V lost 5 bases and J lost 7 bases. The CDR3 consists of 15 residues. Germline V gene sequence: CDR1 SGHTA, CDR2 FQGTGA. CDR3 residues: CASSRLAGGRNEQFF. Here the CDR3 DNA reads TGTGCCAGCAGCCGACTAGCGGGGGGCAGGAATGAGCAGTTCTTC.

The chain joins TRBV4-1 to TRBJ1-1; D possibly corresponds to TRBD1 (6 bases). V gave up 2 bases and J gave up 1 base, with 11 bases separating them. Germline V CDR1 and CDR2: MGHRA, YSYEKL. The CDR3 is made up of 15 amino acids. CDR3 protein: CASSQRQDWNTEAFF. CDR3 nucleotides: TGCGCCAGCAGCCAACGACAGGATTGGAACACTGAAGCTTTCTTT.

Note on this clone: At one end the junction does not follow the germline gene, possibly because of a read error. This chain connects TRBV24-1 to TRBJ2-2; TRBD1 agrees at 10 bases. This CDR3 is 16 amino acids long. CDR1 is KGHDR and CDR2 is SFDVKD in the germline V gene. CDR3 coding DNA: TGTCCCACCAGTGATACGCGACAGGGGGCGTCCGGGGAGCTGTTTTTT. Its protein product is CPTSDTRQGASGELFF.

The rearrangement uses TRBV28 and TRBJ1-6, with 8 bases that match TRBD1. The CDR3 runs 15 residues. Germline values: CDR1 MDHEN, CDR2 SYDVKM. The V and J ends lost 6 bases and 5 bases, in that order; junction bases with no gene match: 6. CDR3 region: CASRPWGQDNSPLHF. The CDR3 DNA reads as TGTGCCAGCAGACCCTGGGGACAGGATAATTCACCCCTCCACTTT.

As DNA, the CDR3 is TGTGCCAGTATGGGTCGGACAGGGGATGAAAAACTGTTTTTT. Its translation is CASMGRTGDEKLFF. The chain recombines TRBV19 with TRBJ1-4, with TRBD1 matching over 9 bases. The CDR3 spans 14 residues. Trimming took 7 bases from V and 6 from J; bases not matched to a gene: 6. Germline V CDR1 and CDR2: LNHDA, SQIVND (reference sequence).

The J gene is TRBJ1-1, the V gene TRBV29-1, with TRBD1 identical over 7 bases. In germline, CDR1 is SQVTM, CDR2 ANQGSEA. CDR3 length: 17 amino acids. V lost 1 base, J lost 3 bases, and 14 bases stayed unmatched. The CDR3 nucleotides read TGCAGCGTTGAAGGGGTCATAGAGACAGGGAAGGACACTGAAGCTTTCTTT. Translation gives CSVEGVIETGKDTEAFF.

The rearrangement links TRBV5-6 to TRBJ2-7; possibly TRBD2 for D (6 bases). Germline loops: CDR1 SGHDT, CDR2 YYEEEE. Trimming took off 8 bases at V and 4 bases at J, with 10 bases between the two ends. This CDR3 contains 11 residues. The CDR3, as DNA: TGTGCCAGTGGGAGGAGATACGAGCAGTACTTC. Translated: CASGRRYEQYF.

The CDR3 bases are TGTGCCAGTAGTGGCGGGGTCCTTCGCAATCAGCCCCAGCATTTT. The encoded protein is CASSGGVLRNQPQHF. This rearrangement joins TRBV19 to TRBJ1-5; D gene ambiguous. CDR1 and CDR2 from the germline V gene are LNHDA and SQIVND (reference sequence). V was pared by 5 bases and J by 2 bases, with 13 bases between. This CDR3 has 15 amino acids.

In this sample, this clone turned up a few times. The chain carries TRBV5-4 and TRBJ1-2; possible D gene TRBD1, 6 bases. In germline, CDR1 is SGHNT, CDR2 YYREEE (reference sequence). The V and J ends lost 1 base and 7 bases respectively, with 17 bases between them. This CDR3 contains 15 residues. The CDR3: CASSLPGGATIGYTF. In DNA form, the CDR3 reads TGTGCCAGCAGCTTGCCCGGGGGGGCTACGATTGGCTACACCTTC. The full variable domain, completed using reference TRBV5-4 and TRBJ1-2, is ETGVTQSPTHLIKTRGQQVTLRCSSQSGHNTVSWYQQALGQGPQFIFQYYREEENGRGNFPPRFSGLQFPNYSSELNVNALELDDSALYLCASSLPGGATIGYTFGSGTRLTVV.